Following are 2 T cell receptor beta chains from one sample sequenced in a study of T cells in women clearing cervical HPV infection. Assay: immunoSEQ multiplex PCR; the TCRdb copy retains only in-frame clones and omits some. This sample's clone table lists over 30,000 clones. Sequencing input: blood buffy coat. The origin of the receptors is a woman aged 18-70 years with a cervical HPV16 infection that either progressed to CIN3+ or cleared (not recorded which).

In regard to this clone: The sequenced fragment ends 3 residues before the CDR3 boundary, so the rest is inferred from the germline J gene. The chain carries TRBV5-4 and TRBJ1-2, with D possibly being TRBD1 (5 bases). The CDR3 runs 14 residues. V was cut by 0 bases and J by 2 bases, with 8 bases left in between. CDR1 SGHNT and CDR2 YYREEE come from the germline V gene (reference sequence). The chain's CDR3 is CASSLAGQNYGYTF. Partial CDR3 DNA: TGTGCCAGCAGCTTGGCAGGGCAAAACTATGGC.

About this clone: The read terminates 3 residues ahead of where the CDR3 ends, so the germline J gene completes it. V gene TRBV27 combines with J gene TRBJ1-1; D is unresolved. Trimming removed 8 bases at V and 5 bases at J, with 9 bases between. CDR1 and CDR2 from the germline V gene are MNHEY and SMNVEV (reference sequence). This CDR3 is built from 11 residues. This chain's CDR3 is CASQVGTEAFF. Incomplete CDR3 DNA: TGTGCCAGCCAAGTCGGGACTGAA.